One and the same sample provided the 10 T cell receptor beta chains below, sequenced in a study of graft-versus-host responses after intestinal transplantation. This table comes from immunoSEQ multiplex PCR, and its TCRdb copy is limited to in-frame clones, with some not included. The data show tens of thousands of clones, about 94% seen once. The sample was PBMCs, taken 16 days after intestinal transplant. The receptors shown here come from a human patient who received an intestinal transplant, so some T cells may come from the graft donor.

This clone was seen more than once but under ten times. CDR3 sequence reads: CASRPTNEKLFF. CDR3 nucleotides: TGTGCCAGCAGACCAACTAATGAAAAACTGTTTTTT. The rearrangement uses TRBV27 and TRBJ1-4, with D hard to call. Deletions cut 6 bases from V and 0 bases from J, with 2 bases between. CDR3 length: 12 residues. Germline CDR1 is MNHEY and CDR2 is SMNVEV (reference sequence).

This clone has just one count. DNA for the CDR3: TGTGCCAGCAGTTTATTGGCTAGCGGGACCTACAATGAGCAGTTCTTC. It is translated as CASSLLASGTYNEQFF. The genes are TRBV28 and TRBJ2-1; 9 bases fit TRBD2. Germline trimming cut 1 base from V and 2 bases from J; bases unmatched to any gene: 3. This CDR3 is built from 16 residues. Germline lookup yields CDR1 MDHEN and CDR2 SYDVKM.

The gene calls are TRBV9 and TRBJ2-7, with D unresolved. V was trimmed by 4 bases and J by 0 bases, leaving 14 bases between them. CDR1 is SGDLS and CDR2 is YYNGEE in the germline V gene. The length of the CDR3 is 15 residues. Written as DNA, the CDR3 is TGTGCCAGCAGCCCAGAAGCGCTCGGCTCCTACGAGCAGTACTTC. Its translation is CASSPEALGSYEQYF.

The gene calls are TRBV9 and TRBJ2-7; D is uncertain. The germline CDR1 and CDR2 sequences are SGDLS and YYNGEE. V was cut by 0 bases and J by 2 bases, with 12 bases left in between. The CDR3 contains 15 residues. The CDR3 protein is CASSVGTAITYEQYF. In DNA, the CDR3 is TGTGCCAGCAGCGTAGGTACAGCAATCACCTACGAGCAGTACTTC.

The chain links TRBV6-5 to TRBJ2-1; no reliable D call. The CDR3 runs to 12 residues. CDR1 and CDR2 (germline): MNHEY, SVGAGI. Trimming took off 5 bases at V and 12 bases at J, with 14 bases between the two ends. For the CDR3, the DNA is TGTGCCAGCAGTGAGTGGCGGACCGCGCAGTTCTTC. The encoded protein is CASSEWRTAQFF.

J is TRBJ2-5 and V is TRBV14; 8 bases align to TRBD2. Germline V lookup: CDR1 SGHDN, CDR2 FVKESK. The J segment lost 11 bases and the V segment lost 1 base, leaving 15 bases of the junction unmatched. The CDR3 is 16 amino acids. The CDR3 DNA reads TGTGCCAGCAGCCAAGTTTCCGGGAGGGAGCCTCCCGGGCAGTACTTC. This translates into CASSQVSGREPPGQYF.

This chain uses TRBV9 with TRBJ2-7, with 9 bases that match TRBD1. Germline assignment: CDR1 SGDLS and CDR2 YYNGEE. The CDR3 covers 16 residues. V shed 0 bases and J 6 bases; nucleotides not matched to a gene: 10. The CDR3 region is CASSVAGTGMLGEQYF. The DNA for the CDR3 is TGTGCCAGCAGCGTAGCTGGGACAGGGATGTTAGGCGAGCAGTACTTC.

The V gene is TRBV20-1, the J gene TRBJ2-1; a possible D gene is TRBD2 (5 bases). The CDR3 sequence is 10 residues long. Germline CDR1 reads DFQATT; CDR2 reads SNEGSKA (reference sequence). Between the trimmed V and J ends, which lost 6 bases and 10 bases, there was a span of 10 bases. Written as DNA, the CDR3 is TGCAGTGCCCGGGTAGCGGAGCAGTTCTTC. Protein sequence: CSARVAEQFF.

The chain carries TRBV2 and TRBJ1-1; D is possibly TRBD1 (5 bases). The V gene lost 7 bases and the J gene lost 8 bases, with 17 bases spanning the gap. The CDR3 has 13 residues. Germline assignment: CDR1 SNHLY and CDR2 FYNNEI. In nucleotides, the CDR3 is TGTGCCAGCAAAGCAGGGTTCCGAGGCGAAGCTTTCTTT. Protein: CASKAGFRGEAFF.

The CDR3 nucleotides read TGTGCCAGCAGCCAAGATGGCCGACAAGAGGCTAATGAAAAACTGTTTTTT. Translating gives CASSQDGRQEANEKLFF. The rearrangement joins TRBV4-2 to TRBJ1-4; no clear D. Per germline, CDR1 LGHNA and CDR2 YNFKEQ. The V gene lost 0 bases and the J gene lost 3 bases, with 14 bases spanning the gap. The CDR3 contains 17 residues.